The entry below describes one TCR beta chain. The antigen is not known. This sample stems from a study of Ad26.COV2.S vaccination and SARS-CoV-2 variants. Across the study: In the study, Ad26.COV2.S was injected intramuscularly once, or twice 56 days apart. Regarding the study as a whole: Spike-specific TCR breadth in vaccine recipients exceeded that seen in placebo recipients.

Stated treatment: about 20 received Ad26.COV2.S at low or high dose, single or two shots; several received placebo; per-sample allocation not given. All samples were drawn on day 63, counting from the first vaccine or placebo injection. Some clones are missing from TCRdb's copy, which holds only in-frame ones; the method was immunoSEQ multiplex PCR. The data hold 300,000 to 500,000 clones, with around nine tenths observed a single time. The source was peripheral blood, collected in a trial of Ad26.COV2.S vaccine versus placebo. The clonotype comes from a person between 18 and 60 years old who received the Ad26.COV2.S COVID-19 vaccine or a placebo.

CDR3 coding DNA: TGCGCCAGCAGCCAAGAGGACAGGGCCAGCACTGAAGCTTTCTTT. It encodes CASSQEDRASTEAFF. This chain joins TRBV4-1 and TRBJ1-1; 8 bases line up with TRBD1. Germline V gene lookup returns CDR1 MGHRA and CDR2 YSYEKL. The CDR3 has 15 amino acids. The ends lost 0 bases at V and 4 bases at J; junction bases unmatched: 4.